This T cell receptor beta chain was identified in a study of cytomegalovirus exposure and HLA in healthy donors. The CDR3 covers 16 residues. Trimming cost V 5 bases and J 9 bases; bases outside gene matches: 13. Germline CDR1 is MNHEY and CDR2 is SMNVEV (reference sequence). Amplification used 60 Vbeta primers and 13 Jbeta primers. Assay: immunoSEQ multiplex PCR; the TCRdb copy retains only in-frame clones and omits some. The table shows roughly 120,000 clones, with approximately 75% occurring only once. The chain employs TRBV27 and TRBJ1-6; TRBD1 matches 7 bases. Sequencing was performed on PBMCs. This TCR derives from a man aged 45 to 65 in good health and CMV-seropositive. The CDR3 DNA reads as TGTGCCAGCAGTACCCGGCGGACAGGTTGGGGTTCACCCCTCCACTTT. It codes for CASSTRRTGWGSPLHF.